Below are 22 T cell receptor beta chains sequenced from a single sample in a study of cytomegalovirus exposure and HLA in healthy donors. The PCR contained 60 Vbeta and 13 Jbeta primers. The table came from immunoSEQ multiplex PCR; TCRdb's copy has only in-frame clones and leaves some out. The sample records around 150,000 clones, roughly 85% being singletons. The sequencing sample was made of PBMCs. Receptors originate from a man aged 40-50 years in good health and CMV-seropositive.

The chain combines TRBV7-8 with TRBJ2-3; no reliable D call. CDR1 SGHVS and CDR2 FQNEAQ come from the germline V gene. The V end lost 1 base, the J end lost 0 bases, and 8 bases lay between the germline ends. The CDR3 sequence is 15 residues long. CDR3 bases: TGTGCCAGCAGCTTAGTTAGTACTAGCACAGATACGCAGTATTTT. Translated, it gives CASSLVSTSTDTQYF.

The rearrangement joins TRBV5-8 to TRBJ1-6; 7 nucleotides line up with TRBD1. Germline CDR1 SGHTS, CDR2 YDEGEE. There are 14 residues in the CDR3. V lost 4 bases, J lost 11 bases, and 9 bases stayed unmatched. CDR3 coding DNA: TGTGCCAGCAGCGGAAGACAGGGTGGGACACCCCTCCACTTT. The encoded protein is CASSGRQGGTPLHF. The full variable domain, in which reference TRBV5-8 and TRBJ1-6 provide the parts outside the CDR3, is EAGVTQSPTHLIKTRGQQATLRCSPISGHTSVYWYQQALGLGLQFLLWYDEGEERNRGNFPPRFSGRQFPNYSSELNVNALELEDSALYLCASSGRQGGTPLHFGNGTRLTVT.

The chain carries TRBV28 and TRBJ2-1; D call uncertain. Trimming stripped 8 bases from V and 3 bases from J, with 23 bases between. The CDR3 has 17 amino acids. Germline V gene lookup returns CDR1 MDHEN and CDR2 SYDVKM. Here the CDR3 reads CASSSRTGGTLYNEQFF. The CDR3 nucleotides are TGTGCCAGCTCCTCTCGTACTGGCGGAACCCTCTACAATGAGCAGTTCTTC.

The chain is built from TRBV11-3 and TRBJ2-7, with a tentative D call TRBD2 (5 bases). V dropped 3 bases and J dropped 3 bases, with 9 bases sitting between them. CDR1 and CDR2 (germline): SGHNT, YENEEA. The CDR3 covers 13 residues. The DNA for the CDR3 is TGTGCCAGCAGCTTCGGGGTACTCTACGAGCAGTACTTC. Translated: CASSFGVLYEQYF.

The chain combines TRBV4-2 with TRBJ2-3, with TRBD2 matching over 8 bases. CDR3 length: 16 residues. V gave up 4 bases and J gave up 4 bases; unmatched junction bases: 10. The germline V gene encodes CDR1 LGHNA and CDR2 YNFKEQ. The CDR3 DNA is TGTGCCAGCAGCCCGATTCAGGGCGGGAGGTCAGATACGCAGTATTTT. Amino acids: CASSPIQGGRSDTQYF.

This rearrangement joins TRBV19 to TRBJ1-4; 9 positions agree with TRBD1. CDR3 length: 14 amino acids. Germline CDR1 and CDR2: LNHDA and SQIVND (reference sequence). Germline trimming cut 6 bases from V and 6 bases from J; bases unmatched to any gene: 5. The CDR3 is CASRHGTGYEKLFF. In nucleotides, the CDR3 is TGTGCCAGTAGGCACGGGACAGGGTATGAAAAACTGTTTTTT.

The V gene is TRBV5-4, the J gene TRBJ1-2, with 8 positions matching TRBD1. The CDR3 spans 14 residues. Germline V CDR1 and CDR2: SGHNT, YYREEE (reference sequence). The junction had 7 bases not matched to a gene; V was cut back by 3 bases and J by 6 bases. The CDR3: CASSSRGPAHGYTF. CDR3 nucleotide sequence: TGTGCCAGCAGCTCCAGGGGGCCCGCTCATGGCTACACCTTC.

This clone has only a few counts. This chain joins TRBV7-6 and TRBJ2-1; 7 bases match TRBD2. This CDR3 is 15 amino acids long. Germline trimming cut 0 bases from V and 6 bases from J; bases unmatched to any gene: 5. The germline V gene encodes CDR1 SGHVS and CDR2 FNYEAQ. CDR3: CASSLAGGRLNEQFF. The CDR3 DNA sequence: TGTGCCAGCAGCTTAGCCGGCGGGAGACTCAATGAGCAGTTCTTC.

V usage is TRBV7-7 and J usage is TRBJ2-6; D uncertain. Trimming took 1 base from V and 0 from J, leaving 4 bases between them. Germline V gene sequence: CDR1 SSHAT, CDR2 FNYEAQ (reference sequence). The CDR3 consists of 15 residues. The CDR3 spells CASSLDSSGANVLTF. The CDR3 nucleotides are TGTGCCAGCAGCTTAGATAGCTCTGGGGCCAACGTCCTGACTTTC.

The chain is built from TRBV19 and TRBJ2-3; 14 nucleotides line up with TRBD2. V gave up 7 bases and J gave up 1 base; unmatched junction bases: 7. The CDR3 has 17 amino acids. CDR1 is LNHDA and CDR2 is SQIVND in the germline V gene (reference sequence). The CDR3 DNA reads as TGTGCCAGTACCTCGACTAGCGGGAGGGCCGGCACAGATACGCAGTATTTT. Protein: CASTSTSGRAGTDTQYF.

This clone was counted between two and nine times. The sample carries other DNA sequences with the same CDR3. The rearrangement joins TRBV4-1 to TRBJ1-1; maybe TRBD1 (5 bases). The CDR3 is made up of 15 amino acids. Trimming took 0 bases from V and 5 from J, leaving 13 bases between them. CDR1 is MGHRA and CDR2 is YSYEKL in the germline V gene. DNA for the CDR3: TGCGCCAGCAGCCAAGATTTCGGCAGGGTAACTGAAGCTTTCTTT. This encodes CASSQDFGRVTEAFF.

V and J are TRBV27 and TRBJ2-1, with 12 bases that match TRBD1. There are 16 residues in the CDR3. V shed 1 base, J shed 9 bases, and the junction held 7 bases outside the gene matches. In germline, CDR1 is MNHEY, CDR2 SMNVEV (reference sequence). CDR3 sequence reads: CASSLFGTGGQSEQFF. DNA for the CDR3: TGTGCCAGCAGTTTATTTGGGACAGGGGGCCAGAGTGAGCAGTTCTTC.

DNA for the CDR3: TGCAGCGTTGACCGACAGGGGGTTGACACTGAAGCTTTCTTT. Translated, it gives CSVDRQGVDTEAFF. The rearrangement uses TRBV29-1 and TRBJ1-1; 9 nucleotides agree with TRBD1. Unmatched junction bases numbered 5, after V lost 3 bases and J lost 3 bases. CDR1 SQVTM and CDR2 ANQGSEA come from the germline V gene. The CDR3 covers 14 residues.

The genes are TRBV11-2 and TRBJ2-4, with 7 bases that match TRBD2. V dropped 6 bases and J dropped 6; count of bases not matched to a gene: 8. The CDR3 is 14 residues long. Per germline, CDR1 SGHAT and CDR2 FQNNGV. CDR3 loop: CASSLDGGRNIQYF. CDR3 DNA sequence: TGTGCCAGCAGTCTAGATGGCGGGAGAAACATTCAGTACTTC.

The chain couples TRBV15 to TRBJ1-5, with D maybe TRBD1 (6 bases). V was clipped by 0 bases and J by 10 bases, with 13 bases between them. Germline values: CDR1 LNHNV, CDR2 YYDKDF (reference sequence). The CDR3 covers 14 residues. In nucleotides, the CDR3 is TGTGCCACCAGCAGAGATAGGGGGGGGCGACCCCAGCATTTT. Translating it yields CATSRDRGGRPQHF. Full variable domain (missing parts from reference TRBV15 and TRBJ1-5): DAMVIQNPRYQVTQFGKPVTLSCSQTLNHNVMYWYQQKSSQAPKLLFHYYDKDFNNEADTPDNFQSRRPNTSFCFLDIRSPGLGDTAMYLCATSRDRGGRPQHFGDGTRLSIL.

The chain combines TRBV18 with TRBJ1-2, with D hard to call. V was cut by 3 bases and J by 6 bases, with 5 bases left in between. From germline, CDR1 is KGHSH and CDR2 LQKENI. The CDR3 spans 11 residues. The CDR3: CASSPTDGYTF. In nucleotides, the CDR3 is TGTGCCAGCTCACCTACGGATGGCTACACCTTC.

V is TRBV7-9 and J is TRBJ2-1; the match to TRBD1 covers 7 bases. Germline lookup yields CDR1 SEHNR and CDR2 FQNEAQ (reference sequence). The CDR3 extends over 14 amino acids. The V and J ends lost 1 base and 8 bases, in that order; junction bases with no gene match: 5. CDR3 DNA: TGTGCCAGCAGCTTAGTAGGCAGGGGGTATGAGCAGTTCTTC. Amino acids: CASSLVGRGYEQFF.

This sequence joins TRBV2 and TRBJ1-1, with 7 nucleotides matching TRBD1. The CDR3 contains 14 residues. Germline-derived CDR1 and CDR2 are SNHLY and FYNNEI. Losses at the gene ends were 5 bases for V and 2 bases for J; bases not matched to a gene: 5. The CDR3 loop is CASSFGQANTEAFF. The CDR3 bases are TGTGCCAGCAGTTTTGGACAGGCAAACACTGAAGCTTTCTTT.

The chain combines TRBV19 with TRBJ1-1; D uncertain. The CDR3 spans 14 residues. In germline, CDR1 is LNHDA, CDR2 SQIVND (reference sequence). V dropped 6 bases and J dropped 3 bases, with 14 bases sitting between them. The CDR3 region has the DNA TGTGCCAGTAGCCCTATCCCCCCTTACACTGAAGCTTTCTTT. Translating it yields CASSPIPPYTEAFF.

The rearrangement joins TRBV16 to TRBJ2-3; the D is unclear. Germline CDR1 is KGHSY and CDR2 is FQNENV. This CDR3 is built from 13 residues. The V end lost 1 base, the J end lost 6 bases, and 8 bases lay between the germline ends. Written as DNA, the CDR3 is TGTGCCAGCAGCCAATTCCCGGTGGATACGCAGTATTTT. Translated, it gives CASSQFPVDTQYF.

CDR3 region: CASSFPGYNQPQHF. CDR3 sequence (DNA): TGTGCCAGCAGCTTCCCAGGGTACAATCAGCCCCAGCATTTT. The chain employs TRBV7-8 and TRBJ1-5; tentatively, D is TRBD1 (5 bases). CDR1 SGHVS and CDR2 FQNEAQ come from the germline V gene. The ends were cut back, 3 bases at V and 3 bases at J, with 9 bases in the middle. The CDR3 is 14 amino acids.

The chain joins TRBV19 to TRBJ2-5; the match to TRBD1 covers 8 bases. V lost 5 bases and J lost 5; bases outside the gene matches: 4. CDR1 and CDR2 from the germline V gene are LNHDA and SQIVND (reference sequence). The CDR3 spans 13 residues. This chain's CDR3 is CASSLTGDETQYF. The CDR3 DNA reads TGTGCCAGTAGTTTGACAGGGGATGAGACCCAGTACTTC.